This T cell receptor (beta chain) was recorded in a study of CD8+ T cells in alopecia areata. This CDR3 has 14 residues. Germline V gene sequence: CDR1 MNHEY, CDR2 SMNVEV (reference sequence). Trimming cost V 4 bases and J 5 bases, with 12 bases left between them. From alopecia areata patients, lesional scalp punch biopsies and peripheral blood were collected. In each case, RNA was isolated and then reverse transcribed into cDNA as the sequencing template. TCRdb keeps only in-frame clones here, not all; method: immunoSEQ multiplex PCR. In the table there are 98,000 or so clones, approximately 50% of which are singletons.

This chain links TRBV27 with TRBJ2-1; D assignment may be TRBD1 or TRBD2 (6 bases each). The clonotype was recovered from a human donor with alopecia areata. Material for sequencing was NKG2D-low CD8+ T cells sorted from blood. In nucleotides, the CDR3 is TGTGCCAGCAGTTCCACAGGGACTCACAATGAGCAGTTCTTC. Protein: CASSSTGTHNEQFF.